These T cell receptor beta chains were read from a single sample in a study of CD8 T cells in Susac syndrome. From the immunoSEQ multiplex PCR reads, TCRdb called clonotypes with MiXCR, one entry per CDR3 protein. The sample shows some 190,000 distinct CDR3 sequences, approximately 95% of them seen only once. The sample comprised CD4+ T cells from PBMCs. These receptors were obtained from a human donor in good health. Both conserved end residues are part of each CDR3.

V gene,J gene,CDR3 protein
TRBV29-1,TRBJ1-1,CSVEGSQRAFF
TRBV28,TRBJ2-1,CASSSFNEQFF
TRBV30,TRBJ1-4,CAWRGQTNEKLFF
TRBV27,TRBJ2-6,CASSSSGVESRANVLTF
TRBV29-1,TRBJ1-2,CSVGLRAPNNYGYTF
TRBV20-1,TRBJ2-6,CSARPISGANVLTF
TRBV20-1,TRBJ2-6,CSAPRRGAGANVLTF
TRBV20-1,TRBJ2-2,CSARVLGAAGELFF
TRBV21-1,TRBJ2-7,CASRSEGPPYEQYF
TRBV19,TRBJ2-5,CASSITDQETQYF
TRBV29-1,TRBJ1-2,CSVAGNYGYTF
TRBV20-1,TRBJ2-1,CSLGLAAYNEQFF
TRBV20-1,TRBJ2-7,CSGYREGYEQYF
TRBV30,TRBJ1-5,CAWARGGGQPQHF
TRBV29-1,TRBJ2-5,CSVGGLAGVKETQYF
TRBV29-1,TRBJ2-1,CSVASGRNEQFF
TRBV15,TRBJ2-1,CATSRGQGDAYNEQFF
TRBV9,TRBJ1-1,CASSFGDSNTEAFF
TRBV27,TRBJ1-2,CASSFTGFTAGYTF
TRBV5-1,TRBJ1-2,CASSLGTPTNYGYTF
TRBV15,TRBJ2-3,CATSRLTGGSPDTQYF